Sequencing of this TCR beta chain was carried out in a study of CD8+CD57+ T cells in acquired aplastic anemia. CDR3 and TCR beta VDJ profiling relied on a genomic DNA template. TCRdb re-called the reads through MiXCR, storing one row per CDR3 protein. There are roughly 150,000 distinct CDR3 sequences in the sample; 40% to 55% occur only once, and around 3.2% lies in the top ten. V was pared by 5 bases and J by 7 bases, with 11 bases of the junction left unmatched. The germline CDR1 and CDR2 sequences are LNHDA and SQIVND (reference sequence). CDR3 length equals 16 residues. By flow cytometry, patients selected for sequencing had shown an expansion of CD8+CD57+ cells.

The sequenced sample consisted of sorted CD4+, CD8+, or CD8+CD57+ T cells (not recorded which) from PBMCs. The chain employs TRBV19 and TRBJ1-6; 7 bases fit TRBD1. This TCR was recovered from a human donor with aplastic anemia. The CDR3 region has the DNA TGTGCCAGTAGTCTCCTTGGGGGACAGTCGAATTCACCCCTCCACTTT. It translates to CASSLLGGQSNSPLHF.